Sequencing of this T cell receptor beta chain was carried out in a study of shared clonotypes between healthy human individuals (dated by TCRdb to about 2020). Describing the broader study: A couple of women and three men aged 18 to 49 years were included in the cohort. For each donor, three plates each were used for CD4 naive and CD4 memory, two plates were used for CD8 naive, and one plate was used for CD8 memory. Blood TCR repertoires of several healthy adults were deeply sequenced to estimate repertoire size and the extent of clonotype sharing between individuals. To increase sequencing depth and limit assay-specific biases, different laboratories used diverse techniques to prepare libraries and sequence TCR repertoires. Per donor, leukapheresis produced somewhere between about 0.94 and 9 billion PBMCs. The research as a whole found: Based on pairwise subsampling, the degree of clonotype sharing among donors was expected to be affected by sequencing depth. Across several donors, about 5.2% of naive CD4, approximately 4% of naive CD8, roughly 2.3% of memory CD4, and 0.3% to 0.45% of memory CD8 clonotypes were shared. Compared with non-shared clonotypes, the clonotypes found in all four sorted-subset donors had higher generation probabilities. Incomplete sequencing was indicated by rarefaction of sorted-subset datasets, despite the large sequencing depth. Sampling was restricted to blood, and TCR repertoires in tissue are likely to differ from TCR repertoires in blood. Naive subsets generally had larger estimated clonotype richness than memory subsets did. The genetic and exposure-history diversity represented was limited by the small number of donors.

Using the deep immunoSEQ assay, multiplex PCR amplified TCR CDR3 regions from genomic DNA. Extracted genomic DNA from each cell subset was spread evenly across all wells of several immunoSEQ 96-well plates, with each plate serving as a replicate. For sorted subsets, roughly 0.2 ug genomic DNA, equal to some 30,000 T cell genomes, was loaded into each replicate PCR. Purified libraries were measured with a Qubit 3.0 fluorometer, size-checked on a Bioanalyzer 2100, and measured again with the KAPA Library Quantification kit. Each immunoSEQ 96-well plate was sequenced on its own single-read 150-cycle Illumina NextSeq 550 flow cell. The paper's data handling went like this. The immunoSEQ output contained only junctional sequences without quality scores, so filtering could not match that applied to full-length reads. Sequences were annotated with PyIR, a Python wrapper for IgBLAST v1.9, using IMGT germline references to assign V/J genes and CDR3. Reads were filtered out if the reads had weak V/J assignments (E-value above 1e-6), no CDR3, stop codons, out-of-frame junctions, or ambiguous translated residues. A V3J clonotype was defined by an identical inferred V gene, J gene, and CDR3 amino acid sequence. Percentage overlap between repertoires was calculated by dividing the number of shared unique clonotypes by the size of the smaller repertoire. Repertoire richness was assessed with RTK rarefaction, the Chao1 estimator, and Recon v2.1 estimates of unobserved clonotypes. For all TCRbeta clonotypes obtained by the gDNA method from a few donors, generation probabilities were computed with OLGA. The immuneACCESS repertoire file appears here via TCRdb, limited to in-frame rearrangements. These files lack a portion of the clones; in checked studies, under half of the deficit traces to unresolved V genes, and the cause of the others is not known. That table furnishes V, J and clone size, whereas the DNA furnished D and trimming. The sample table contains roughly 2.6 million clones; only one count was recorded for more than 80% of them. Jointly, the top ten make up over 0.12% of the sample.

The donors were healthy, HIV-negative adults who had no recently reported acute infections or vaccinations. Every donor was a Caucasian adult living in Nashville, Tennessee, USA. CD4+ T cells were enriched by magnetic negative selection, after which naive cells were positively selected on CD45RA and the negative fraction was taken as the memory subset. After blood collection by leukapheresis, PBMCs were isolated using Ficoll-Histopaque density gradient centrifugation and then cryopreserved in the vapor phase of liquid nitrogen. Analytical flow cytometry was used to check the purity and quantity of each magnetically sorted T cell population. Each sorted fraction had its genomic DNA isolated and then quantified by UV absorbance on a Nanodrop 2000c. Counted from cysteine to phenylalanine, this CDR3 has 13 amino acids. Only the CDR3 DNA is retained, 39 bases long and in frame from the first base. For CDR1 and CDR2, the germline V gene lists SGHDT and YYEEEE. The V and J ends are trimmed by 4 bases and 7 bases, leaving 9 bases between them.

On this clone itself: Its antigen remains undetermined. Per-nucleotide qualities are absent, and no much larger clonotype sits a single base away.

Sequencing was carried out using naive CD4+ T cells sorted from blood. This specimen's cell subset or site label, interpreted: CD45RA+ positively selected. The chain is encoded by TRBV5-6 joined to TRBJ1-6, with the D segment identity uncertain. The clonotype originates from a man in his late teens or twenties in good health. The nucleotide sequence reads TGTGCCAGCAGCACCCGTACGAATTCACCCCTCCACTTT. It translates to CASSTRTNSPLHF.